What follows describes a single T cell receptor (beta chain). The target antigen is unknown. The CDR3 extends over 16 amino acids. The germline V gene has CDR1 SGHRS and CDR2 YFSETQ. The ends lost 4 bases at V and 4 bases at J; junction bases unmatched: 10. The data derive from a study of cytomegalovirus exposure and HLA in healthy donors. In the PCR, 60 Vbeta and 13 Jbeta primers were used. The protocol was immunoSEQ multiplex PCR, while the TCRdb copy is restricted to in-frame clones and leaves out a portion. Of fewer than 200,000 clones in the sample, roughly 77% were seen once. Study-level findings and limits: Within the data, a cluster of highly shared sequence variants was likely a sequencing artifact.

J is TRBJ2-1 and V is TRBV5-1; the match to TRBD1 covers 8 bases. The clonotype originates from a woman under 30 in good health and CMV-seronegative. Sequenced: PBMCs. The CDR3 DNA reads TGCGCCAGCAGCGTCGGGACAGGAGGATGGTACAATGAGCAGTTCTTC. It codes for CASSVGTGGWYNEQFF.